A selection of T cell receptor beta chains follows, all from one sample in a study of blood T cell repertoires in COVID-19. Some clones are missing from TCRdb's copy, which holds only in-frame ones; the method was immunoSEQ multiplex PCR. The sample lists 150,000 to 200,000 clones; around 82% were seen once. Sequenced sample: peripheral blood. All receptors derive from a human donor with acute or convalescent COVID-19. The donor label of this sample is uncertain. Both conserved end residues are part of each CDR3. D genes are given only for firm matches. A row's size may be missing; if present it is once, few, many or a size class.

CDR3,DNA,J,V,size,D
CASSGGVGYNSPLHF,TGTGCCAGCAGCGGGGGGGTAGGCTATAATTCACCCCTCCACTTT,TRBJ1-6,TRBV9,NA,NA
CAGSSGSPHEQYF,TGTGCCGGCTCTAGCGGGAGCCCCCACGAGCAGTACTTC,TRBJ2-7,TRBV27,NA,TRBD2
CASSISRVGETQYF,TGTGCCAGTAGTATCAGCAGGGTAGGAGAGACCCAGTACTTC,TRBJ2-5,TRBV19,NA,NA
CADLLGGEDGYTF,TGCGCCGACCTTTTAGGGGGAGAGGATGGCTACACCTTC,TRBJ1-2,TRBV23-1,NA,NA
CAHLVVGASSEKLFF,TGTGCACATCTTGTGGTGGGGGCGTCCTCTGAAAAACTGTTTTTT,TRBJ1-4,TRBV11-3,once,NA
CASSISQGSEQPQHF,TGTGCCAGTAGTATAAGTCAGGGATCGGAGCAGCCCCAGCATTTT,TRBJ1-5,TRBV19,NA,NA
CASSLDRTSSSYEQYF,TGTGCCAGCAGCTTAGATCGGACTAGCAGCTCCTACGAGCAGTACTTC,TRBJ2-7,TRBV11-2,NA,TRBD2
CASSSGAADTQYF,TGTGCCAGTAGCTCGGGTGCGGCAGATACGCAGTATTTT,TRBJ2-3,TRBV19,NA,NA
CSVALTGSEAFF,TGCAGCGTTGCCCTGACAGGGTCAGAAGCTTTCTTT,TRBJ1-1,TRBV29-1,once,TRBD1
CASSPSNTIYF,TGTGCCAGCAGTCCGAGTAACACCATATATTTT,TRBJ1-3,TRBV28,NA,NA
CASSLQGNEQFF,TGCGCCAGCAGCTTGCAGGGAAATGAGCAGTTCTTC,TRBJ2-1,TRBV5-1,few,NA
CASSSRRPTDTQYF,TGCGCCAGCAGCTCAAGGCGGCCCACAGATACGCAGTATTTT,TRBJ2-3,TRBV5-1,NA,NA
CASSPGTVYEQYF,TGTGCCAGCAGCCCTGGGACAGTCTACGAGCAGTACTTC,TRBJ2-7,TRBV6-6,NA,TRBD1
CASSPWSSGSSYEQYF,TGTGCCAGCTCACCATGGTCTAGCGGGAGCTCCTACGAGCAGTACTTC,TRBJ2-7,TRBV18,NA,TRBD2
CASSSRGREYEQYF,TGTGCCAGCAGCTCTCGGGGCCGGGAGTACGAGCAGTACTTC,TRBJ2-7,TRBV7-9,NA,NA
CASNRGYGYTF,TGTGCCAGTAATCGGGGCTATGGCTACACCTTC,TRBJ1-2,TRBV19,NA,NA
CAWSVPGQGRHSPLHF,TGTGCCTGGAGTGTCCCGGGACAGGGTAGGCATTCACCCCTCCACTTT,TRBJ1-6,TRBV30,NA,TRBD1
CASSEVGGDYGYTF,TGTGCCAGCAGTGAAGTAGGGGGTGACTATGGCTACACCTTC,TRBJ1-2,TRBV6-1,NA,NA
CASSRAELNTGELFF,TGTGCCAGTAGTAGGGCCGAACTGAACACCGGGGAGCTGTTTTTT,TRBJ2-2,TRBV19,NA,NA
CASRNPGLTSGANVLTF,TGTGCCAGCAGAAATCCGGGACTCACCTCTGGGGCCAACGTCCTGACTTTC,TRBJ2-6,TRBV28,NA,NA
CASSLPTSGRARGTGELFF,TGCGCCAGCAGCTTACCGACTAGCGGGAGGGCCCGGGGCACCGGGGAGCTGTTTTTT,TRBJ2-2,TRBV5-1,NA,TRBD2
CASSQSRTGPLKGTEAFF,TGCGCCAGCAGTCAATCGAGGACAGGGCCGTTAAAGGGCACTGAAGCTTTCTTT,TRBJ1-1,TRBV23-1,NA,TRBD1
CASKERDSLGEQYF,TGTGCCAGCAAAGAACGGGACTCCCTAGGCGAGCAGTACTTC,TRBJ2-7,TRBV2,NA,NA
CASSLQGGLMNTEAFF,TGTGCCAGCAGCTTACAAGGGGGCCTGATGAACACTGAAGCTTTCTTT,TRBJ1-1,TRBV5-5,NA,TRBD1
CASSPQGTGEGAFF,TGTGCCAGCAGCCCTCAGGGGACAGGGGAAGGGGCTTTCTTT,TRBJ1-1,TRBV9,once,TRBD1
CASSLRWARSGSTDTQYF,TGTGCCAGCAGCTTAAGATGGGCCCGTAGCGGGAGCACAGATACGCAGTATTTT,TRBJ2-3,TRBV7-2,NA,TRBD2
CASSLFPGGPGDTDTQYF,TGCGCCAGCAGCTTATTCCCGGGGGGGCCAGGAGACACAGATACGCAGTATTTT,TRBJ2-3,TRBV5-1,NA,TRBD2
CASSLRDTEAFF,TGTGCCAGTAGTCTTCGGGACACTGAAGCTTTCTTT,TRBJ1-1,TRBV19,few,NA
CASSISGVQETQYF,TGTGCCAGTAGTATTTCGGGGGTTCAAGAGACCCAGTACTTC,TRBJ2-5,TRBV19,NA,NA
CASSLVGGVGAEAFF,TGTGCCAGCAGCTTAGTTGGGGGGGTCGGCGCTGAAGCTTTCTTT,TRBJ1-1,TRBV7-9,NA,NA
CASSSSGTNNYGYTF,TGTGCCAGCAGCTCCTCGGGGACAAATAACTATGGCTACACCTTC,TRBJ1-2,TRBV5-5,NA,NA
CASSLRLAGVNEQYF,TGTGCCAGCAGCCTACGACTAGCGGGAGTCAACGAGCAGTACTTC,TRBJ2-7,TRBV5-8,NA,TRBD2
CATSRVRGQGYNEQFF,TGTGCCACCAGCAGAGTTCGGGGACAGGGATACAATGAGCAGTTCTTC,TRBJ2-1,TRBV15,NA,TRBD1
CASSLAGLTDTQYF,TGTGCCAGCAGCTTAGCGGGACTCACAGATACGCAGTATTTT,TRBJ2-3,TRBV7-9,NA,NA
CASSWRDSLKETQYF,TGCGCCAGCAGCTGGCGGGACAGCCTTAAAGAGACCCAGTACTTC,TRBJ2-5,TRBV5-1,NA,NA
CASSATSGRAFEQYF,TGTGCCAGCAGCGCGACTAGCGGGAGGGCCTTCGAGCAGTACTTC,TRBJ2-7,TRBV7-9,NA,TRBD2
CASREGGTEAFF,TGTGCCAGCAGAGAAGGGGGCACTGAAGCTTTCTTT,TRBJ1-1,TRBV7-9,NA,NA
CAWSVLSGFPKAEAFF,TGTGCCTGGAGTGTACTTTCAGGTTTCCCGAAGGCTGAAGCTTTCTTT,TRBJ1-1,TRBV30,NA,NA
CASSEAWLGASPEKLFF,TGTGCCAGCAGTGAAGCATGGCTGGGGGCCTCTCCCGAAAAACTGTTTTTT,TRBJ1-4,TRBV2,NA,NA
CASSLAPDNSYEQYF,TGCGCCAGCAGCTTGGCCCCGGACAACTCCTACGAGCAGTACTTC,TRBJ2-7,TRBV5-1,few,NA
CASSTSSASSYEQYF,TGTGCCAGTAGTACCTCTAGCGCCAGCTCCTACGAGCAGTACTTC,TRBJ2-7,TRBV19,NA,NA
CASSETQGIYEQYF,TGCGCCAGCAGTGAGACGCAGGGTATCTACGAGCAGTACTTC,TRBJ2-7,TRBV10-1,NA,NA
CASSTFGQLNTEAFF,TGTGCCAGCAGCACGTTCGGACAATTGAACACTGAAGCTTTCTTT,TRBJ1-1,TRBV5-4,NA,NA
CASSETGTSGTNTQYF,TGCGCCAGCAGCGAAACCGGGACTAGCGGGACCAATACGCAGTATTTT,TRBJ2-3,TRBV5-1,NA,TRBD2
CASSPGPNTEAFF,TGTGCCAGCAGCCCGGGTCCGAACACTGAAGCTTTCTTT,TRBJ1-1,TRBV9,NA,NA
CASSRSTGAQPQHF,TGTGCCAGCAGTCGCTCGACAGGGGCACAGCCCCAGCATTTT,TRBJ1-5,TRBV28,NA,TRBD1
CASRVRSQGEQFF,TGTGCCAGCAGAGTTCGGTCACAGGGGGAGCAGTTCTTC,TRBJ2-1,TRBV25-1,NA,TRBD1
CASTIRGVENEQFF,TGTGCCAGCACCATCAGGGGTGTGGAGAATGAGCAGTTCTTC,TRBJ2-1,TRBV28,few,NA
CASSLRGKETQYF,TGTGCCAGCAGCTTGAGGGGGAAAGAGACCCAGTACTTC,TRBJ2-5,TRBV5-5,NA,NA
CASSFNYNEQFF,TGTGCCAGCAGCTTCAACTACAATGAGCAGTTCTTC,TRBJ2-1,TRBV13,once,NA
CASSDRVGGGLNEQFF,TGTGCCAGCAGTGATCGAGTGGGAGGGGGGTTGAATGAGCAGTTCTTC,TRBJ2-1,TRBV2,once,NA
CASSTMLAGFGTGELFF,TGCGCCAGCAGCACGATGCTAGCCGGGTTTGGCACCGGGGAGCTGTTTTTT,TRBJ2-2,TRBV5-1,NA,NA
CASSLNAGEDTQYF,TGTGCCAGCAGCTTAAATGCGGGAGAGGATACGCAGTATTTT,TRBJ2-3,TRBV7-3,NA,TRBD2